Shown below are 21 T cell receptor beta chains from a single sample sequenced in a study of blood T cell repertoires in COVID-19 (dated by TCRdb to about 2020). The method behind the library was the immunoSEQ multiplex PCR assay. Not all clones reach the TCRdb copy of this immuneACCESS table, which keeps in-frame sequences only. Checked studies attribute under half of the gap to unresolved V genes and leave the rest unexplained. This sample holds about 380,000 clones; nearly 90% were observed only once. Together, the top ten hold about 6.5% of the sample. Sequencing was done on a sample of peripheral blood. All receptors derive from a man between 18 and 35 years old with active or convalescent COVID-19.

The rearrangement links TRBV7-6 to TRBJ1-5, with 8 bases identical to TRBD1. CDR1 is SGHVS and CDR2 is FNYEAQ in the germline V gene. The CDR3 consists of 13 residues. Trimming removed 5 bases from V and 9 bases from J; junction bases left unmatched: 6. CDR3 DNA: TGTGCCAGCAGCGTCGGACAGGGTCTGCCCCAGCATTTT. The encoded protein is CASSVGQGLPQHF.

The chain is built from TRBV3-1 (or the pseudogene TRBV3-2) and TRBJ2-1, with 7 bases that match TRBD2. After removal of 3 bases from V and 8 bases from J, the junction contained 13 bases not matched to a gene. The CDR3 is 16 residues long. The V gene's germline CDR1 is LGHDT and CDR2 YNNKEL (reference sequence). CDR3 nucleotide sequence: TGTGCCAGCAGCCATTCTAGCGGAGTAAGGCGGGATGAGCAGTTCTTC. Residues: CASSHSSGVRRDEQFF.

The rearrangement links TRBV6-2 or TRBV6-3 to TRBJ2-5; tentatively, D is TRBD1 (8 bases). CDR3 length: 15 amino acids. Germline V CDR1 and CDR2: MNHEY, SVGEGT. Deletions cut 0 bases from V and 7 bases from J, with 15 bases between. CDR3 region: CASSYSPTGEGTQYF. The CDR3 region has the DNA TGTGCCAGCAGTTACTCGCCGACAGGGGAGGGGACCCAGTACTTC.

J is TRBJ1-5 and V is TRBV20-1, with TRBD1 identical over 9 bases. Unmatched junction bases numbered 7, after V lost 3 bases and J lost 7 bases. CDR1 is DFQATT, CDR2 SNEGSKA, per germline (reference sequence). The CDR3 sequence is 14 residues long. CDR3 sequence reads: CSASLQGAWQPQHF. CDR3 coding DNA: TGCAGTGCTAGTTTACAGGGGGCTTGGCAGCCCCAGCATTTT.

This sequence joins TRBV5-1 and TRBJ2-3; 9 nucleotides match TRBD2. CDR1 is SGHRS, CDR2 YFSETQ, per germline. Trimming cost V 0 bases and J 0 bases; bases outside gene matches: 2. This CDR3 region has 16 residues. In DNA, the CDR3 is TGCGCCAGCAGCTTGGTTAGCGGGAGTAGCACAGATACGCAGTATTTT. Amino acids: CASSLVSGSSTDTQYF.

This chain connects TRBV19 to TRBJ2-5, with D tentatively TRBD1 (6 bases). Germline loops: CDR1 LNHDA, CDR2 SQIVND (reference sequence). V lost 10 bases to trimming and J lost 5 bases, with 20 bases between them. This CDR3 has 14 amino acids. CDR3: CATRITGPSETQYF. CDR3 in DNA: TGTGCCACCCGAATAACAGGGCCGAGCGAGACCCAGTACTTC.

The rearrangement uses TRBV11-2 and TRBJ1-5; D not resolved. The CDR3 extends over 13 amino acids. Trimming cost V 3 bases and J 2 bases, with 5 bases left between them. CDR1 is SGHAT, CDR2 FQNNGV, per germline. The CDR3 DNA sequence: TGTGCCAGCAGCTTCCGGGGCAATCAGCCCCAGCATTTT. This translates into CASSFRGNQPQHF. Full variable domain (outside the CDR3, taken from reference TRBV11-2 and TRBJ1-5): EAGVAQSPRYKIIEKRQSVAFWCNPISGHATLYWYQQILGQGPKLLIQFQNNGVVDDSQLPKDRFSAERLKGVDSTLKIQPAKLEDSAVYLCASSFRGNQPQHFGDGTRLSIL.

The gene calls are TRBV11-2 and TRBJ1-5; 9 bases are a match to TRBD1. CDR3 length: 14 amino acids. Trimming cost V 5 bases and J 7 bases; bases outside gene matches: 6. CDR1 is SGHAT, CDR2 FQNNGV, per germline. The CDR3 bases are TGTGCCAGCAGCCGCGACAGGGGGATACAGCCCCAGCATTTT. The encoded protein is CASSRDRGIQPQHF.

The rearrangement uses TRBV10-3 and TRBJ2-7; D unresolved. Germline CDR1 is ENHRY and CDR2 is SYGVKD. The CDR3 is made up of 14 amino acids. Trimming left V 4 bases short and J 5 bases short, with 15 bases between. CDR3 sequence (DNA): TGTGCCATCAGTGGGGCGAATTCGCGCGACGAGCAGTACTTC. It is translated as CAISGANSRDEQYF.

In the case of this clone: This sample includes further DNA sequences coding for the same CDR3. The J gene is TRBJ2-6, the V gene TRBV9; D is uncertain. The CDR3 runs to 15 residues. The germline V gene encodes CDR1 SGDLS and CDR2 YYNGEE. V gave up 0 bases and J gave up 0 bases, with 4 bases separating them. As DNA, the CDR3 is TGTGCCAGCAGCGTAGTCGGCTCTGGGGCCAACGTCCTGACTTTC. Its translation: CASSVVGSGANVLTF.

This rearrangement joins TRBV27 to TRBJ1-1; a weak D match, TRBD1 (6 bases). V was pared by 5 bases and J by 1 base, with 8 bases between. This CDR3 spans 13 amino acids. CDR1 MNHEY and CDR2 SMNVEV come from the germline V gene (reference sequence). The CDR3: CASSTGQNTEAFF. CDR3 DNA sequence: TGTGCCAGCAGTACGGGACAGAACACTGAAGCTTTCTTT.

Comments on this clone: Other DNA sequences within the sample encode an identical CDR3. The V call is TRBV27, the J call TRBJ1-2; D remains ambiguous. The CDR3 is 13 amino acids. V was clipped by 6 bases and J by 0 bases, with 8 bases between them. Germline loops: CDR1 MNHEY, CDR2 SMNVEV (reference sequence). The CDR3 loop reads CASSHSPNYGYTF. In DNA, the CDR3 is TGTGCCAGCAGCCATAGCCCTAACTATGGCTACACCTTC.

The V and J genes are TRBV27 and TRBJ1-2; 8 nucleotides line up with TRBD1. V gave up 5 bases and J gave up 4 bases; unmatched junction bases: 6. The CDR3 has 14 residues. Germline assignment: CDR1 MNHEY and CDR2 SMNVEV (reference sequence). The CDR3 sequence: CASSTLGTGYGYTF. The CDR3 DNA follows: TGTGCCAGCAGTACCCTAGGGACAGGCTATGGCTACACCTTC.

The chain links TRBV3-1 (or the pseudogene TRBV3-2) to TRBJ1-5, with a weak D call TRBD1 (6 bases). The V end lost 3 bases, the J end lost 3 bases, and 9 bases lay between the germline ends. From germline, CDR1 is LGHDT and CDR2 YNNKEL (reference sequence). This CDR3 is 14 amino acids long. The CDR3 bases are TGTGCCAGCAGCCAGGACAGTGTCAATCAGCCCCAGCATTTT. As protein: CASSQDSVNQPQHF.

The V gene is TRBV29-1, the J gene TRBJ2-1, with D maybe TRBD2 (6 bases). V dropped 4 bases and J dropped 3 bases, with 13 bases sitting between them. CDR1 and CDR2 from the germline V gene are SQVTM and ANQGSEA. This CDR3 spans 14 amino acids. In DNA, the CDR3 is TGCAGCGTTGGGCGGGGTGGGGGCTACAATGAGCAGTTCTTC. This encodes CSVGRGGGYNEQFF.

This chain's CDR3 is CASSIDPLAATEAFF. CDR3 DNA: TGTGCCAGTAGTATAGACCCGTTGGCCGCTACTGAAGCTTTCTTT. This chain links TRBV19 with TRBJ1-1; D gene ambiguous. V lost 0 bases and J 5 bases, leaving 13 bases between the germline ends. Germline values: CDR1 LNHDA, CDR2 SQIVND (reference sequence). This CDR3 region has 15 residues.

This clone showed up just a few times. V usage is TRBV27 and J usage is TRBJ2-7, with D possibly TRBD2 on 7 matching bases. Germline CDR1 and CDR2: MNHEY and SMNVEV (reference sequence). The CDR3 runs 17 residues. Trimming left V 1 base short and J 0 bases short, with 16 bases between. The chain's CDR3 is CASSLFGGGGGSYEQYF. The CDR3 nucleotides read TGTGCCAGCAGTTTATTTGGTGGGGGAGGGGGCTCCTACGAGCAGTACTTC.

The CDR3 region is CASSLKARGWGNQPQHF. The CDR3 DNA reads TGTGCCAGCAGTTTAAAGGCCAGGGGATGGGGCAATCAGCCCCAGCATTTT. The chain recombines TRBV27 with TRBJ1-5; tentative D call: TRBD1 (6 bases). Germline V gene data show CDR1 as MNHEY and CDR2 as SMNVEV (reference sequence). There are 17 residues in the CDR3. Trimming cost V 2 bases and J 2 bases, with 16 bases left between them.

Details on this clone: Other DNA sequences from this sample encode an identical CDR3 as well. The rearrangement joins TRBV29-1 to TRBJ1-2; D unclear. The ends were cut back, 2 bases at V and 4 bases at J, with 5 bases in the middle. This CDR3 is built from 11 residues. The germline V gene has CDR1 SQVTM and CDR2 ANQGSEA. The CDR3 DNA is TGCAGCGTTGAAAGCGGCTATGGCTACACCTTC. Protein: CSVESGYGYTF.

The chain is built from TRBV7-3 and TRBJ2-1, with D perhaps TRBD1 (5 bases). Germline CDR1 reads SGHTA; CDR2 reads FQGTGA. The CDR3 has 13 residues. V was trimmed by 4 bases and J by 6 bases, leaving 10 bases between them. CDR3 nucleotide sequence: TGTGCCAGCAGCTCGGCAAGGGGCAATGAGCAGTTCTTC. This codes for CASSSARGNEQFF.

This clone occurred once. The rearrangement joins TRBV28 to TRBJ1-3; D is possibly TRBD1 (6 bases). This CDR3 is 15 amino acids long. The ends were cut back, 2 bases at V and 4 bases at J, with 12 bases in the middle. Germline V CDR1 and CDR2: MDHEN, SYDVKM. CDR3 residues: CASSLGDRIGNTIYF. CDR3 DNA: TGTGCCAGCAGTTTAGGTGACAGGATAGGAAACACCATATATTTT.